This is a list of T cell receptor beta chains from one sample in a study of T cell repertoires in cytomegalovirus infection. MiXCR, applied by TCRdb to the reads, yields one record per CDR3 protein. This table has approximately 500,000 distinct CDR3 sequences, roughly 12% appearing once. The sample was PBMCs. These receptor sequences come from a human donor in good health (CMV status not recorded). Some clones in this sample may be carry-over from other donors' samples. CDR3s include the opening cysteine and the closing phenylalanine or tryptophan. D genes are given only for firm matches. Expanded clones are given a class, and other clones once, few, many or no size at all.

j_call cdr3_length clone_size d_call v_call cdr3_nt cdr3_aa
TRBJ2-4 13 many . TRBV28 TGTGCCAGCAGTTCTCCAGGGACGAGCATTCAGTACTTC CASSSPGTSIQYF
TRBJ2-3 15 once . TRBV29-1 TGCAGCGTTGATTGGGGGGCTAGGGGCACAGATACGCAGTATTTT CSVDWGARGTDTQYF
TRBJ2-3 15 few . TRBV6-6 TGTGCCAGCAGTTACTCGGGCGAGCTCACAGATACGCAGTATTTT CASSYSGELTDTQYF
TRBJ2-1 17 many TRBD2 TRBV20-1 TGCAGTGCTAGAGCCCCCCCTCGGCTAGCGGATTACAATGAGCAGTTCTTC CSARAPPRLADYNEQFF
TRBJ2-5 17 many . TRBV3-1 TGTGCCAGCAGCCAAGACGGGCCCTACGGTCTCCAAGAGACCCAGTACTTC CASSQDGPYGLQETQYF
TRBJ1-1 16 few TRBD1 TRBV7-9 TGTGCCAGCAGCTCCCCGACAGGGCCGTCGGGCACTGAAGCTTTCTTT CASSSPTGPSGTEAFF
TRBJ2-6 18 many . TRBV7-8 TGTGCCAGCAGCTTAGATCGTCTTTCGGCAGGTGGGGCCAACGTCCTGACTTTC CASSLDRLSAGGANVLTF
TRBJ2-1 14 many TRBD2 TRBV6-5 TGTGCCAGCAGAAGACTAGCGGGAGACGGTGAGCAGTTCTTC CASRRLAGDGEQFF
TRBJ2-3 15 many TRBD2 TRBV6-2/TRBV6-3 TGTGCCAGCAGTTACTCGGCTAGCGGAATAGATACGCAGTATTTT CASSYSASGIDTQYF
TRBJ1-5 13 many . TRBV20-1 TGCAGTGTCGGGAGAAATAGCAATCAGCCCCAGCATTTT CSVGRNSNQPQHF
TRBJ1-2 12 few . TRBV20-1 TGCAGTGCTAATAAACGGTCGGATGGCTACACCTTC CSANKRSDGYTF
TRBJ1-2 15 many TRBD1 TRBV7-2 TGTGCCAGCAGCTTCGACAGGGGGCAGGAGTATGGCTACACCTTC CASSFDRGQEYGYTF
TRBJ2-3 16 few TRBD2 TRBV19 TGTGCCAGTAGTATTTCGCGGGGGGGCCAAGGAGATACGCAGTATTTT CASSISRGGQGDTQYF
TRBJ2-1 17 many TRBD2 TRBV12-3/TRBV12-4 TGTGCCAGCAGTTTAGGGCTCCCGGGACTAGACCACAATGAGCAGTTCTTC CASSLGLPGLDHNEQFF
TRBJ2-1 18 many TRBD2 TRBV7-9 TGTGCCAGCAGCTTAGGGACGCGGGAGGGTATTTCCTACAATGAGCAGTTCTTC CASSLGTREGISYNEQFF
TRBJ2-7 17 many TRBD2 TRBV4-1 TGCGCCAGCAGCCAGTTCCCTCTAGCGGGGAGCTCCTACGAGCAGTACTTC CASSQFPLAGSSYEQYF
TRBJ2-3 17 many TRBD2 TRBV7-8 TGTGCCAGCAGCTTAGGGAGACTAGCGGGGGGGTCAGATACGCAGTATTTT CASSLGRLAGGSDTQYF
TRBJ2-1 14 . TRBD2 TRBV20-1 TGCAGTGCCCTGGTGGGGGGGATCTACAATGAGCAGTTCTTC CSALVGGIYNEQFF
TRBJ2-7 13 few . TRBV5-6 TGTGCCAGCAGCTTGGACAGTGCGTACGAGCAGTACTTC CASSLDSAYEQYF
TRBJ2-6 18 . TRBD1 TRBV5-5 TGTGCCAGCAGCTTCAGGGGGCTCCGCAATTCTGGGGCCAACGTCCTGACTTTC CASSFRGLRNSGANVLTF
TRBJ2-3 16 . TRBD2 TRBV20-1 TGCAGTGCTAGAGGGGGGGGTCTTTCTAGCACAGATACGCAGTATTTT CSARGGGLSSTDTQYF
TRBJ2-7 16 many TRBD2 TRBV11-2 TGTGCCAGCAGCTTAGATCTAACTAGCGGGACCTACGAGCAGTACTTC CASSLDLTSGTYEQYF
TRBJ2-7 13 few TRBD2 TRBV6-1 TGTGCCAGCAGGGGACTAGTCTCCTACGAGCAGTACTTC CASRGLVSYEQYF
TRBJ1-1 14 . . TRBV7-9 TGTGCCAGCAGCTTTAAGGGGGGTGGCACTGAAGCTTTCTTT CASSFKGGGTEAFF
TRBJ2-7 14 few . TRBV5-6 TGTGCCAGCAGCTCTTCCGGGAACATCTACGAGCAGTACTTC CASSSSGNIYEQYF
TRBJ2-3 14 many TRBD1 TRBV20-1 TGCAGTGCTAGGGGGACAGGGGGCACAGATACGCAGTATTTT CSARGTGGTDTQYF
TRBJ2-2 16 many . TRBV7-9 TGTGCCAGCAGCCCCGCGAGAGTCGTCCTGGGAGGGGAGCTGTTTTTT CASSPARVVLGGELFF
TRBJ2-1 17 . . TRBV6-5 TGTGCCAGCAGTTACTCGAACATCGGGCAGGGGAGGAGTGAGCAGTTCTTC CASSYSNIGQGRSEQFF
TRBJ2-3 15 many TRBD2 TRBV12-3/TRBV12-4 TGTGCCAGCACCTCGAGTAGCGGGGCTATGAATACGCAGTATTTT CASTSSSGAMNTQYF
TRBJ1-5 14 . . TRBV20-1 TGCAGTACCACGTATGGATATGGCAATCAGCCCCAGCATTTT CSTTYGYGNQPQHF
TRBJ1-5 13 . . TRBV19 TGTGCCAGTAGTGGGTCCGGGTCCCGGCCCCAGCATTTT CASSGSGSRPQHF
TRBJ2-7 12 few TRBD1 TRBV20-1 TGCAGTGCCGACAGGGGGCGATACGAGCAGTACTTC CSADRGRYEQYF
TRBJ2-1 13 many . TRBV6-1 TGTGCCAGCAGTGAGGGATCTTACAATGAGCAGTTCTTC CASSEGSYNEQFF
TRBJ2-7 15 many TRBD1 TRBV6-2/TRBV6-3 TGTGCCAGCACCCCATGGACAGGGGATTCCTACGAGCAGTACTTC CASTPWTGDSYEQYF
TRBJ2-1 16 . TRBD1 TRBV9 TGTGCCAGCAGCGGACAGGGGGCCCTCGGGAACAATGAGCAGTTCTTC CASSGQGALGNNEQFF